These T cell receptor beta chains were read from a single sample in a study of graft-versus-host responses after intestinal transplantation. These TCRs' antigens remain unknown. Here immunoSEQ multiplex PCR was the method, and the copy in TCRdb shows in-frame clones only, minus some. This table has tens of thousands of clones, almost 85% appearing once. Sequenced here: unstimulated CD8+ T cells sorted from spleen or lymph node cells, sampled before transplant. Receptors were obtained from a human donor who was the organ donor for an intestinal transplant. CDR3s include the opening cysteine and the closing phenylalanine or tryptophan. A D gene is named only where the DNA matches it firmly. Some rows have no size entry. The others give once, few or many, or a class for an expanded clone.

clone size	V gene	J gene	D gene	CDR3 DNA	CDR3 protein
once	TRBV18	TRBJ2-3	TRBD1	TGTGCCAGCTCACCAGGGACAGGCCGCACAGATACGCAGTATTTT	CASSPGTGRTDTQYF
once	TRBV6-5	TRBJ2-1	TRBD2	TGTGCCAGCAGCCGGGCGGGAGGTGAGCAGTTCTTC	CASSRAGGEQFF
-	TRBV30	TRBJ2-1	-	TGTGCCTGGAGTGTTGCAGACAACAATGAGCAGTTCTTC	CAWSVADNNEQFF
-	TRBV5-8	TRBJ1-5	TRBD1	TGTGCCAGCAGCTGGGACAGGGTCAGTCAGCCCCAGCATTTT	CASSWDRVSQPQHF
-	TRBV19	TRBJ2-1	TRBD1	TGTGCCAGTAGTATGACAGGGAGCTACAATGAGCAGTTCTTC	CASSMTGSYNEQFF
once	TRBV5-4	TRBJ2-1	-	TGTGCCAGCAGCTACTCCTACAATGAGCAGTTCTTC	CASSYSYNEQFF
-	TRBV9	TRBJ2-1	TRBD2	TGTGCCAGCAGCGTAGGACTAGCGGGAGATTACAATGAGCAGTTCTTC	CASSVGLAGDYNEQFF
-	TRBV6-6	TRBJ2-1	-	TGTGCCAGCAGTTACTCCTCCCGGGTTGAGCAGTTCTTC	CASSYSSRVEQFF
-	TRBV15	TRBJ1-4	TRBD1	TGTGCCACCAGCAGACCTCTAGGGGGCCGTAATGAAAAACTGTTTTTT	CATSRPLGGRNEKLFF
-	TRBV5-1	TRBJ2-5	TRBD2	TGCGCCAGCAGGGTGAGTATTACTAGCGGGCTCCAAGAGACCCAGTACTTC	CASRVSITSGLQETQYF